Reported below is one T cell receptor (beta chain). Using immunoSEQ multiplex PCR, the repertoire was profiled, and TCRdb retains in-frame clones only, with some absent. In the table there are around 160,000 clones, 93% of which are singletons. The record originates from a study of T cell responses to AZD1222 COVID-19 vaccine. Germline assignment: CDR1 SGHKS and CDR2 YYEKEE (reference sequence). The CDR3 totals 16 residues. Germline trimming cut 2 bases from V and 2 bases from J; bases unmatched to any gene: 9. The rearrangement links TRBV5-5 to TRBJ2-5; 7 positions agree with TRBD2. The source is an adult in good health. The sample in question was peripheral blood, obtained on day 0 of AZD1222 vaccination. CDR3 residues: CASSLMPSGTQETQYF. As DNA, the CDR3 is TGTGCCAGCAGCTTAATGCCTAGCGGAACACAAGAGACCCAGTACTTC.